This TCR beta chain is drawn from a study of blood T cell repertoires in COVID-19. Original processing notes: Nucleated cell number was recorded as an estimate derived from reference gene primer amplification. Assay: immunoSEQ multiplex PCR; the TCRdb copy retains only in-frame clones and omits some. The DNA was the basis for D and trimming; V, J and clone size are from that table. The sample records about 210,000 clones, 88% being singletons. The CDR3 sequence is 15 residues long. Germline V gene sequence: CDR1 SGDLS, CDR2 YYNGEE. Trimming removed 0 bases from V and 5 bases from J; junction bases left unmatched: 4.

Source material: peripheral blood. The TCR comes from a man between 18 and 29 years old with active or convalescent COVID-19. V is TRBV9 and J is TRBJ2-5, with TRBD2 matching over 10 bases. The CDR3 protein is CASSVGLTSGETQYF. The CDR3 DNA sequence: TGTGCCAGCAGCGTAGGGCTGACTAGCGGGGAGACCCAGTACTTC.